One sample yielded the 28 T cell receptor beta chains listed below, sequenced in a study of CD4 T cells in relation to SARS-CoV-2 and coronaviruses. Their recognized antigens are unknown. TCRdb's table, derived via immunoSEQ multiplex PCR, lists solely in-frame clones and lacks some. The top ten clones hold 1.4% to 1.5% of a sample with around 45,000 clones, 82% of them seen once. Sequenced material: naive CD4+ T cells from PBMCs, cultured in vitro. Stated subset: naive CD4+ T cells isolated by negative enrichment. These receptors were taken from an adult with COVID-19.

The rearrangement uses TRBV9 and TRBJ2-1, with 13 bases lining up with TRBD2. The germline CDR1 and CDR2 sequences are SGDLS and YYNGEE. The CDR3 runs to 15 residues. V lost 5 bases, J lost 7 bases, and 6 bases stayed unmatched. The CDR3 nucleotides are TGTGCCAGCAGTTCCGGGACTAGCGGGAAAAATGAGCAGTTCTTC. Amino acids: CASSSGTSGKNEQFF. The full variable domain, in which reference TRBV9 and TRBJ2-1 provide the parts outside the CDR3, is DSGVTQTPKHLITATGQRVTLRCSPRSGDLSVYWYQQSLDQGLQFLIQYYNGEERAKGNILERFSAQQFPDLHSELNLSSLELGDSALYFCASSSGTSGKNEQFFGPGTRLTVL.

This chain connects TRBV6-1 to TRBJ2-7; no firm D call. Germline lookup yields CDR1 MNHNS and CDR2 SASEGT. This CDR3 comprises 13 residues. The ends were cut back, 1 base at V and 3 bases at J, with 7 bases in the middle. The CDR3, as DNA: TGTGCCAGCAGTGAAGTAGGTGACTACGAGCAGTACTTC. Protein sequence: CASSEVGDYEQYF.

The chain links TRBV9 to TRBJ2-3; the D is unclear. CDR1 and CDR2 (germline): SGDLS, YYNGEE. Trimming shortened V by 0 bases and J by 4 bases, and 15 bases separated the two germline ends. The CDR3 has 16 amino acids. The CDR3 DNA reads as TGTGCCAGCAGCGTAGGGCCCCTAGGATCGGCAGATACGCAGTATTTT. Its protein is CASSVGPLGSADTQYF.

The chain has TRBV5-4 and TRBJ2-2, with 7 bases fitting TRBD2. The V and J ends lost 4 bases and 5 bases, in that order; junction bases with no gene match: 11. Germline CDR1 SGHNT, CDR2 YYREEE (reference sequence). The CDR3 contains 16 residues. CDR3 sequence: CASSTRTRLGTGELFF. The CDR3 nucleotides are TGTGCCAGCAGCACGCGGACTAGGCTCGGGACCGGGGAGCTGTTTTTT.

The rearrangement links TRBV30 to TRBJ2-3; D possibly corresponds to TRBD1 (5 bases). CDR3 size: 14 residues. V was shortened by 0 bases and J by 3 bases, with 10 bases between the two germline ends. Per the germline V gene, CDR1 is GTSNPN and CDR2 is SVGIG (reference sequence). CDR3 in amino acids: CAWSVLGHTDTQYF. Here the CDR3 DNA reads TGTGCCTGGAGTGTACTGGGGCATACAGATACGCAGTATTTT.

The chain carries TRBV15 and TRBJ2-1; the match to TRBD2 covers 8 bases. The CDR3 covers 15 residues. Germline CDR1 LNHNV, CDR2 YYDKDF (reference sequence). V lost 0 bases, J lost 13 bases, and 11 bases stayed unmatched. In nucleotides, the CDR3 is TGTGCCACCAGCAGAGATCGGGAGGGTTCTATATATCAGTTCTTC. Translating it yields CATSRDREGSIYQFF.

The J gene is TRBJ2-1, the V gene TRBV5-6; weak D call: TRBD1 (5 bases). Germline CDR1 is SGHDT and CDR2 is YYEEEE. The CDR3 consists of 14 residues. Trimming took off 2 bases at V and 0 bases at J, with 6 bases between the two ends. The CDR3 loop reads CASSFGASYNEQFF. The CDR3 bases are TGTGCCAGCAGCTTTGGGGCCTCCTACAATGAGCAGTTCTTC.

The V and J genes are TRBV11-1 and TRBJ2-1; 7 bases map to TRBD1. Per germline, CDR1 SGHAT and CDR2 FQDESV (reference sequence). The CDR3 covers 15 residues. J gave up 2 bases and V 7 bases, and 8 bases lay outside the gene matches. CDR3 amino acids: CASNARGGAYNEQFF. As DNA, the CDR3 is TGTGCCAGCAATGCTCGAGGGGGCGCCTACAATGAGCAGTTCTTC.

This clone was counted a single time. The CDR3 spells CASSSGQGNSLYEQYF. In DNA form, the CDR3 reads TGTGCCAGTAGTTCGGGACAGGGGAACTCCCTCTACGAGCAGTACTTC. The chain couples TRBV19 to TRBJ2-7, with 10 bases matching TRBD1. The CDR3 sequence is 16 residues long. The germline gives CDR1 LNHDA, CDR2 SQIVND (reference sequence). Unmatched junction bases numbered 10, after V lost 5 bases and J lost 3 bases.

The V call is TRBV2, the J call TRBJ2-3, with 14 bases fitting TRBD2. Germline V gene lookup returns CDR1 SNHLY and CDR2 FYNNEI. After removal of 4 bases from V and 5 bases from J, the junction contained 5 bases not matched to a gene. The CDR3 length is 16 residues. The CDR3 sequence is CASSGGTSGSGDTQYF. In DNA, the CDR3 is TGTGCCAGCAGTGGGGGGACTAGCGGGAGCGGAGATACGCAGTATTTT.

The gene calls are TRBV5-1 and TRBJ2-5; 9 nucleotides align to TRBD2. This CDR3 has 14 amino acids. J lost 4 bases, V lost 4 bases, and 5 bases had no gene match. CDR1 is SGHRS, CDR2 YFSETQ, per germline. CDR3 loop: CASSELLAGETQYF. CDR3 in DNA: TGCGCCAGCAGCGAACTACTAGCGGGAGAGACCCAGTACTTC.

V is TRBV15 and J is TRBJ1-2, with TRBD1 as a possible D gene (6 bases). V was cut by 5 bases and J by 2 bases, with 12 bases left in between. Germline CDR1 and CDR2: LNHNV and YYDKDF (reference sequence). The CDR3 spans 14 residues. The CDR3 DNA reads TGTGCCACCAGCCGGGACATAGGGAACTATGGCTACACCTTC. It yields the protein CATSRDIGNYGYTF.

The rearrangement links TRBV4-3 to TRBJ2-3, with a tentative D call TRBD2 (6 bases). Germline CDR1 LGHNA, CDR2 YSLEER. Between the trimmed V and J ends, which lost 3 bases and 3 bases, there was a span of 22 bases. CDR3 length: 18 residues. CDR3 bases: TGCGCCAGCAGCCATTTGAGAGGTGTCACACGGGGGACAGATACGCAGTATTTT. It encodes CASSHLRGVTRGTDTQYF.

The chain carries TRBV24-1 and TRBJ2-1, with D hard to call. This CDR3 spans 13 amino acids. Germline V CDR1 and CDR2: KGHDR, SFDVKD. Deletions cut 4 bases from V and 8 bases from J, with 11 bases between. In nucleotides, the CDR3 is TGTGCCACCAGTGAACTGGACCGGGATGAGCAGTTCTTC. Protein product: CATSELDRDEQFF.

The genes are TRBV25-1 and TRBJ2-5, with a weak D call TRBD1 (6 bases). Germline V lookup: CDR1 MGHDK, CDR2 SYGVNS. The CDR3 loop spans 14 amino acids. V was trimmed by 0 bases and J by 7 bases, leaving 12 bases between them. The CDR3, as DNA: TGTGCCAGCAGTGAATATGGGACACTTCGGACCCAGTACTTC. It specifies CASSEYGTLRTQYF.

This clone was counted only a few times. The chain uses TRBV4-3 and TRBJ2-2; TRBD2 agrees at 7 bases. The CDR3 is made up of 19 amino acids. CDR1 LGHNA and CDR2 YSLEER come from the germline V gene. The ends lost 0 bases at V and 6 bases at J; junction bases unmatched: 16. CDR3 bases: TGCGCCAGCAGCCAAGATAATCCAGGACTAGTATTCACCCCCGGGGAGCTGTTTTTT. Protein: CASSQDNPGLVFTPGELFF.

This clone appeared once. V and J are TRBV6-6 and TRBJ2-1; perhaps TRBD1 as D (5 bases). Deletions cut 2 bases from V and 2 bases from J, with 10 bases between. The CDR3 runs 15 residues. Per the germline V gene, CDR1 is MNHNY and CDR2 is SVGAGI (reference sequence). CDR3 DNA sequence: TGTGCCAGCAGTTACCAGGTAGGGGCCTACAATGAGCAGTTCTTC. Residues: CASSYQVGAYNEQFF.

V and J are TRBV5-1 and TRBJ1-1; no clear D. V was trimmed by 2 bases and J by 3 bases, leaving 11 bases between them. The CDR3 consists of 14 residues. Germline CDR1 reads SGHRS; CDR2 reads YFSETQ. CDR3 region: CASSFLGSDTEAFF. CDR3 nucleotides: TGCGCCAGCAGCTTTCTAGGGTCAGACACTGAAGCTTTCTTT.

The rearrangement uses TRBV30 and TRBJ1-1; D remains ambiguous. Trimming pared 5 bases from V and 1 base from J, leaving 11 bases between. Germline V CDR1 and CDR2: GTSNPN, SVGIG (reference sequence). The CDR3 covers 13 residues. The CDR3 DNA is TGTGCCTGGGATGACTTCCCGAACACTGAAGCTTTCTTT. Amino acid sequence: CAWDDFPNTEAFF.

The genes are TRBV5-1 and TRBJ2-5, with TRBD2 matching over 7 bases. With 0 bases clipped from V and 4 bases from J, the junction kept 9 bases outside the gene matches. The CDR3 spans 16 residues. Germline CDR1 is SGHRS and CDR2 is YFSETQ. This CDR3 reads CASSLVLAGSPETQYF. CDR3 coding DNA: TGCGCCAGCAGCTTGGTTTTAGCGGGCTCCCCAGAGACCCAGTACTTC.

This clone was detected only once. The chain employs TRBV3-1 (or the pseudogene TRBV3-2) and TRBJ1-5; a possible D gene is TRBD1 (5 bases). Germline values: CDR1 LGHDT, CDR2 YNNKEL (reference sequence). The CDR3 totals 16 residues. Deletions cut 0 bases from V and 3 bases from J, with 12 bases between. CDR3 region: CASSQDRPGPNQPQHF. CDR3 coding DNA: TGTGCCAGCAGCCAAGATCGGCCAGGGCCCAATCAGCCCCAGCATTTT.

CDR3 amino acids: CASSTGTSGRPQYF. The DNA for the CDR3 is TGTGCCAGTAGTACTGGGACTAGCGGGAGGCCGCAGTATTTT. The chain has TRBV19 and TRBJ2-3; 15 bases are a match to TRBD2. The CDR3 spans 14 residues. With 4 bases clipped from V and 10 bases from J, the junction kept 3 bases outside the gene matches. Germline V gene lookup returns CDR1 LNHDA and CDR2 SQIVND (reference sequence).

J is TRBJ1-4 and V is TRBV2, with D tentatively TRBD1 (5 bases). Deletions cut 3 bases from V and 4 bases from J, with 12 bases between. The CDR3 consists of 15 residues. Germline V gene data show CDR1 as SNHLY and CDR2 as FYNNEI. CDR3 bases: TGTGCCAGCAGTGACGTCGGCAGGGTTAATGAAAAACTGTTTTTT. It is translated as CASSDVGRVNEKLFF.

This clone was counted a few times. The CDR3 here is CASSPGQATATGELFF. Here the CDR3 DNA reads TGTGCCAGCAGTCCCGGACAGGCTACGGCCACCGGGGAGCTGTTTTTT. V is TRBV28 and J is TRBJ2-2; TRBD1 agrees at 7 bases. J gave up 4 bases and V 5 bases, and 10 bases lay outside the gene matches. The CDR3 is made up of 16 amino acids. Germline loops: CDR1 MDHEN, CDR2 SYDVKM.

The J gene is TRBJ1-1, the V gene TRBV7-3; 12 bases agree with TRBD1. The CDR3 spans 20 residues. Trimming removed 3 bases from V and 4 bases from J; junction bases left unmatched: 18. Germline-derived CDR1 and CDR2 are SGHTA and FQGTGA. CDR3 sequence: CASSLGVGTGGLGGGTEAFF. In nucleotides, the CDR3 is TGTGCCAGCAGCTTGGGGGTTGGGACAGGGGGCCTCGGGGGTGGCACTGAAGCTTTCTTT.

This chain uses TRBV3-1 (or the pseudogene TRBV3-2) with TRBJ2-1; 9 nucleotides align to TRBD1. Germline V gene data show CDR1 as LGHDT and CDR2 as YNNKEL (reference sequence). J was trimmed by 5 bases and V by 4 bases; bases with no gene match: 6. CDR3 length equals 15 residues. CDR3 in amino acids: CASSPRDRVHNEQFF. The DNA of the CDR3 is TGTGCCAGCAGCCCCCGGGACAGGGTTCACAATGAGCAGTTCTTC.

The V and J genes are TRBV4-2 and TRBJ1-6; 9 bases fit TRBD1. CDR3 length equals 17 residues. With V trimmed by 1 base and J by 7 bases, 8 bases remained unmatched. The V gene's germline CDR1 is LGHNA and CDR2 YNFKEQ. CDR3 coding DNA: TGTGCCAGCAGCCAAGTCGGCGCCGGGACAGGGAATTCACCCCTCCACTTT. It encodes CASSQVGAGTGNSPLHF.

The chain couples TRBV11-2 to TRBJ2-2; D remains unclear. V lost 3 bases and J lost 7, with 3 bases in between. The length of the CDR3 is 11 residues. Germline V gene sequence: CDR1 SGHAT, CDR2 FQNNGV. This CDR3 is CASSFFGELFF. CDR3 nucleotides: TGTGCCAGCAGCTTTTTCGGGGAGCTGTTTTTT.